This TCR beta chain appears in the sequencing data of a study of identical twins. General study findings and limits: It was possible that invariant MAIT and iNKT cells partly confounded the zero-insertion analyses. Its conclusions, products of cross-sectional statistical analysis, did not come from following the same donors.

From the 5' RACE reads, TCRdb called clonotypes with MiXCR, one entry per CDR3 protein. Of 1.5 million to 2 million distinct CDR3 sequences in the sample, under 35% were seen once. Donors were all healthy Caucasians. The CDR3 has 15 residues. The V gene's germline CDR1 is DFQATT and CDR2 SNEGSKA (reference sequence). V was clipped by 4 bases and J by 1 base, with 17 bases between them. This clonotype appeared once. Its antigen is not identified. The TCR was taken from a newborn girl in good health. Sequencing was performed on cord blood. The chain is built from TRBV20-1 and TRBJ2-7, with D perhaps matching TRBD1 (6 bases). The CDR3 loop reads CSATRSRGTSYEQYF. Here the CDR3 DNA reads TGCAGTGCTACCAGGAGCAGGGGCACTTCCTACGAGCAGTACTTC.